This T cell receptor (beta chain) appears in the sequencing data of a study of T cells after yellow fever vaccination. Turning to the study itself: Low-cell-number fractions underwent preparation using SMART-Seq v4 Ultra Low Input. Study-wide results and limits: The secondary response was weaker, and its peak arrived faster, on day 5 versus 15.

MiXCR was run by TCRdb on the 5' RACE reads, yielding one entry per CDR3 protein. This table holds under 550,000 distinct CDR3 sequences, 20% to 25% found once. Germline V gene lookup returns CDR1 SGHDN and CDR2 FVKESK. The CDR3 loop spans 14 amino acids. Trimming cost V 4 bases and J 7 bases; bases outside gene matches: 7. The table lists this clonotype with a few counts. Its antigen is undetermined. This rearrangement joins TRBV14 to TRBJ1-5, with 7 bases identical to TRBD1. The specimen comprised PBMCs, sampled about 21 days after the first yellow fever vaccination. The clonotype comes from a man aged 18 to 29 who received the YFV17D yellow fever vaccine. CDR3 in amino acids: CASSPTGQKQPQHF. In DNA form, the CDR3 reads TGTGCCAGCAGCCCGACAGGGCAAAAGCAGCCCCAGCATTTT. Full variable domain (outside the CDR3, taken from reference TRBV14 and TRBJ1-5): EAGVTQFPSHSVIEKGQTVTLRCDPISGHDNLYWYRRVMGKEIKFLLHFVKESKQDESGMPNNRFLAERTGGTYSTLKVQPAELEDSGVYFCASSPTGQKQPQHFGDGTRLSIL.